This T cell receptor (beta chain) was identified during a study of CD8 T cells in Susac syndrome. Study results and limitations: TCR sequencing and HLA analysis covered a relatively small number of individuals.

Regarding this clonotype: Its antigen is undetermined.

The CDR3 totals 15 residues. The germline gives CDR1 LGHDT, CDR2 YNNKEL (reference sequence). The V end lost 0 bases, the J end lost 5 bases, and 13 bases lay between the germline ends. Sequencing of TCR beta covered CD8+ and CD4+ T cells obtained from blood. Both CD4+ and CD8+ T cells were negatively isolated, and TEMRA cells underwent FACS enrichment. Random hexamers were used to reverse transcribe an amount of about 0.45 to 1 ug RNA. The amplification used immunoSEQ multiplex PCR on TCR beta CDR3; it spanned 54 Vbeta and 13 Jbeta. TCRdb itself ran the immunoSEQ multiplex PCR reads through MiXCR, one entry per CDR3 protein. The profile shows 53,000 or so distinct CDR3 sequences, 93% of them singletons.

The specimen was CD8+ T cells from PBMCs. This sequence joins TRBV3-1 and TRBJ2-5; D unclear. The receptor's source is a human donor in good health. This CDR3 is CASSQDSGPSETQYF. The CDR3 DNA reads TGTGCCAGCAGCCAAGATTCGGGCCCATCGGAGACCCAGTACTTC.